The 6 T cell receptor beta chains presented below share a single source sample, sequenced in a study of T cell changes during pregnancy in multiple sclerosis. Some clones are missing from TCRdb's copy, which holds only in-frame ones; the method was immunoSEQ multiplex PCR. The sample records over 55,000 clones, 90% being singletons. Specimen: peripheral blood, collected after pregnancy. These receptors were collected from a female donor in good health, enrolled as a control in a pregnancy study.

This rearrangement joins TRBV30 to TRBJ2-5; 7 nucleotides line up with TRBD2. The V segment lost 2 bases and the J segment 10 bases; nucleotides outside the gene matches: 13. CDR1 is GTSNPN, CDR2 SVGIG, per germline (reference sequence). The CDR3 has 14 residues. CDR3 amino acids: CAWSPSGVAGDQYF. CDR3 DNA: TGTGCCTGGAGTCCCAGCGGGGTTGCGGGGGACCAGTACTTC.

The chain links TRBV5-1 to TRBJ1-1, with 9 bases identical to TRBD1. The CDR3 is made up of 16 amino acids. CDR1 and CDR2 (germline): SGHRS, YFSETQ. V lost 4 bases to trimming and J lost 4 bases; unmatched junction nucleotides: 11. Here the CDR3 DNA reads TGCGCCAGCAGCCCTGGGGTGGGACAGGGTTCCACTGAAGCTTTCTTT. Amino acids: CASSPGVGQGSTEAFF.

V is TRBV19 and J is TRBJ2-1; D perhaps matches TRBD2 (7 bases). Trimming left V 3 bases short and J 8 bases short, with 14 bases between. The CDR3 sequence is 14 residues long. The germline V gene encodes CDR1 LNHDA and CDR2 SQIVND (reference sequence). The DNA for the CDR3 is TGTGCCAGTAGTATGTGGGGCGGGGGCGATGAGCAGTTCTTC. This codes for CASSMWGGGDEQFF.

This chain joins TRBV6-1 and TRBJ2-1; D uncertain. The V gene lost 1 base and the J gene lost 3 bases, with 7 bases spanning the gap. From germline, CDR1 is MNHNS and CDR2 SASEGT. The CDR3 extends over 14 amino acids. The CDR3 DNA sequence: TGTGCCAGCAGTGAAGTTGGCAGCTACAATGAGCAGTTCTTC. Protein sequence: CASSEVGSYNEQFF.

The V gene is TRBV6-5, the J gene TRBJ2-7; TRBD2 aligns across 10 bases. This CDR3 spans 15 amino acids. The V gene's germline CDR1 is MNHEY and CDR2 SVGAGI. Losses at the gene ends were 2 bases for V and 5 bases for J; bases not matched to a gene: 6. In DNA form, the CDR3 reads TGTGCCAGCAGTTACCAAGCGGGGGGGCCGAACGAGCAGTACTTC. This encodes CASSYQAGGPNEQYF.

The chain couples TRBV13 to TRBJ2-1; 11 nucleotides match TRBD2. The V and J ends lost 6 bases and 8 bases, in that order; junction bases with no gene match: 6. The CDR3 is 14 residues long. The germline gives CDR1 PRHDT, CDR2 FYEKMQ (reference sequence). CDR3 sequence (DNA): TGTGCCAGCAGACATAGCGGGGGGGCTGATGAGCAGTTCTTC. Protein sequence: CASRHSGGADEQFF. The full variable domain, in which reference TRBV13 and TRBJ2-1 provide the parts outside the CDR3, is AAGVIQSPRHLIKEKRETATLKCYPIPRHDTVYWYQQGPGQDPQFLISFYEKMQSDKGSIPDRFSAQQFSDYHSELNMSSLELGDSALYFCASRHSGGADEQFFGPGTRLTVL.